The clone carrying this T cell receptor beta chain was detected a few times. PCR used 60 Vbeta primers and 13 Jbeta primers. The data were produced by immunoSEQ multiplex PCR, yet TCRdb's version contains in-frame clones alone and is incomplete. The sample has around 140,000 clones, approximately 10% seen once; the top ten hold 6% to 7.5%. This sample is part of a study of cytomegalovirus exposure and HLA in healthy donors. CDR3 length: 14 residues. Germline values: CDR1 SNHLY, CDR2 FYNNEI. The V gene lost 3 bases and the J gene lost 5 bases, with 14 bases spanning the gap. The sample consisted of PBMCs. The receptor was derived from a middle-aged woman in good health and CMV-seropositive. J is TRBJ2-7 and V is TRBV2; tentative D call: TRBD1 (6 bases). In DNA, the CDR3 is TGTGCCAGCAGTGACAGGGGATTTGCGGACGAGCAGTACTTC. Translation: CASSDRGFADEQYF.